This section outlines one TCR beta chain sequence together with its context. Its antigen is as yet unknown. TEMRA cells were FACS-enriched, with CD8+ and CD4+ T cells isolated negatively. The data derive from a study of CD8 T cells in Susac syndrome. Study summary: Patients with Susac syndrome were therapy-naive, treated with corticosteroids, or treated with intravenous immunoglobulin alone when blood was collected.

The authors reverse transcribed roughly 0.5 to 1 ug RNA with random hexamers. TCRdb called the immunoSEQ multiplex PCR reads again in MiXCR, with one record for every CDR3 protein. The data contain about 140,000 distinct CDR3 sequences, around 93% of them singletons. The germline gives CDR1 DFQATT, CDR2 SNEGSKA (reference sequence). V lost 6 bases, J lost 8 bases, and 10 bases lay in between. The CDR3 length is 11 residues. Study-level findings and limits: Regarding the TCR sequencing and HLA analysis, the study admitted that a relatively small number of individuals were involved. The CD4+ T cell repertoires in Susac syndrome did not show any clonal expansion.

The clonotype was recovered from a human donor with Susac syndrome. V and J are TRBV20-1 and TRBJ1-4; D unclear. Sequencing was done on a sample of CD4+ T cells from PBMCs. As DNA, the CDR3 is TGCAGTGCCTTCCGAAGGGAAAAACTGTTTTTT. It codes for CSAFRREKLFF.